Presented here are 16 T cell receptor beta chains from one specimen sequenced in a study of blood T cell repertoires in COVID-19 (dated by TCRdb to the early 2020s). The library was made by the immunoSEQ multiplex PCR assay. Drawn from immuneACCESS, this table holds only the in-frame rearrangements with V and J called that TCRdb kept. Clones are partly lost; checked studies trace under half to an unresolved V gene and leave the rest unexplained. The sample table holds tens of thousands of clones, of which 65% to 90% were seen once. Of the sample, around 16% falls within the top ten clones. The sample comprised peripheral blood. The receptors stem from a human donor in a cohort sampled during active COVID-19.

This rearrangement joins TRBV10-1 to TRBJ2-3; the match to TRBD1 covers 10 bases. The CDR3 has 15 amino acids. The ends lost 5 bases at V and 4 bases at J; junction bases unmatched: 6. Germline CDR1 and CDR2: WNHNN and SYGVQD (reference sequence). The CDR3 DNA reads TGCGCCAGCAGTCCTGGACAGGGGGTTGCAGATACGCAGTATTTT. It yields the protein CASSPGQGVADTQYF.

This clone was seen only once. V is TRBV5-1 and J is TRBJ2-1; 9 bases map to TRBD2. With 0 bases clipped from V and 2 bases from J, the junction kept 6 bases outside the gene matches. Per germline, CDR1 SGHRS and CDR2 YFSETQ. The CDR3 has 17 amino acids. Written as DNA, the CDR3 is TGCGCCAGCAGCTTGGCCGGGGCGGGGGGGCCCTACAATGAGCAGTTCTTC. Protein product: CASSLAGAGGPYNEQFF.

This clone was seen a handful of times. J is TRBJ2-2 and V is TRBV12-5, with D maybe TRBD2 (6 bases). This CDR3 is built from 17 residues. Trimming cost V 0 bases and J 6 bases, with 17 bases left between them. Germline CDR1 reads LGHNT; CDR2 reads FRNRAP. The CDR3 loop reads CASGLVLGGSWAGELFF. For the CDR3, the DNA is TGTGCTAGTGGTTTGGTACTGGGGGGAAGTTGGGCCGGGGAGCTGTTTTTT. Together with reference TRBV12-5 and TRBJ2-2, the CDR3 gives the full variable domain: DARVTQTPRHKVTEMGQEVTMRCQPILGHNTVFWYRQTMMQGLELLAYFRNRAPLDDSGMPKDRFSAEMPDATLATLKIQPSEPRDSAVYFCASGLVLGGSWAGELFFGEGSRLTVL.

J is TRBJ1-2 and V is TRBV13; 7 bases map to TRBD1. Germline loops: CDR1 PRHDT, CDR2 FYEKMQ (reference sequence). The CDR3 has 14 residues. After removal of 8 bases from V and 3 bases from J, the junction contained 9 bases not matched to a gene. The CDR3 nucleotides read TGTGCCAGCCGCAAACAGGGGAGAGACTATGGCTACACCTTC. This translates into CASRKQGRDYGYTF.

DNA for the CDR3: TGTGCCAGCAGTTGGGACAGGTACTACGAGCAGTACTTC. Amino acid sequence: CASSWDRYYEQYF. This chain joins TRBV5-8 and TRBJ2-7, with 8 positions matching TRBD1. The CDR3 spans 13 residues. The ends lost 5 bases at V and 3 bases at J; junction bases unmatched: 4. Germline CDR1 and CDR2: SGHTS and YDEGEE.

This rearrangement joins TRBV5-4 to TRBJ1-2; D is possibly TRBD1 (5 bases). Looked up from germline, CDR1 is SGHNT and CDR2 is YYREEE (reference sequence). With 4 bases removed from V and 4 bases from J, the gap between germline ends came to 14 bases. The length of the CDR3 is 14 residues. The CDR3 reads CASSQRSQGYGYTF. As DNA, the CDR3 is TGTGCCAGCAGCCAGAGGAGTCAGGGCTATGGCTACACCTTC.

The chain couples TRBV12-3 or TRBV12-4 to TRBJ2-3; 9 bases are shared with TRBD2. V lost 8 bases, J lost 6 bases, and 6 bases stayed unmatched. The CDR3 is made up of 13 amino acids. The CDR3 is CASGTSLGDTQYF. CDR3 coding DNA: TGTGCCAGCGGGACTAGCTTGGGGGATACGCAGTATTTT.

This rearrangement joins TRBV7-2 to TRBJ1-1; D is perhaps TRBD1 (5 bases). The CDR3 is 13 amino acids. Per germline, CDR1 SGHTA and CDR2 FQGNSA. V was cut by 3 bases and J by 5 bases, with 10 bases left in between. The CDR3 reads CASSLSGGTEAFF. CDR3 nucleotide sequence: TGTGCCAGCAGCTTGTCTGGGGGGACTGAAGCTTTCTTT.

This chain's CDR3 is CASSVMATAEKLFF. The CDR3 coding sequence is TGTGCCAGCAGCGTAATGGCAACCGCTGAAAAACTGTTTTTT. The chain joins TRBV9 to TRBJ1-4; no reliable D call. The V end lost 1 base, the J end lost 7 bases, and 11 bases lay between the germline ends. This CDR3 has 14 amino acids. Germline assignment: CDR1 SGDLS and CDR2 YYNGEE.

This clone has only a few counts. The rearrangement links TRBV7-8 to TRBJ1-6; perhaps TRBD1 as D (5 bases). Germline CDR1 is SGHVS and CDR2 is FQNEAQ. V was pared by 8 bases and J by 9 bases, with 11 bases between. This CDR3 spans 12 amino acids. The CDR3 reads CASAGWGSPLHF. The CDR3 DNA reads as TGTGCCAGCGCAGGGTGGGGTTCACCCCTCCACTTT.

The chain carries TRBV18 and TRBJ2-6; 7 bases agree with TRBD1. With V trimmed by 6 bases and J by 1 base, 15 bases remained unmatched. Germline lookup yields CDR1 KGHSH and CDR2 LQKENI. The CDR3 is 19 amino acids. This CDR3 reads CASSRVRDSRTSGANVLTF. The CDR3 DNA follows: TGTGCCAGCTCTCGAGTACGGGACAGTAGGACTTCTGGGGCCAACGTCCTGACTTTC.

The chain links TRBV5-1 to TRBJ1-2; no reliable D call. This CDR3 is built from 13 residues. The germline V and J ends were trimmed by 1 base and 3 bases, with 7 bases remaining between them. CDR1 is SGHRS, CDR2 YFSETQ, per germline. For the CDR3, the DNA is TGCGCCAGCAGCTTGCAGGTTGACTATGGCTACACCTTC. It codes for CASSLQVDYGYTF.

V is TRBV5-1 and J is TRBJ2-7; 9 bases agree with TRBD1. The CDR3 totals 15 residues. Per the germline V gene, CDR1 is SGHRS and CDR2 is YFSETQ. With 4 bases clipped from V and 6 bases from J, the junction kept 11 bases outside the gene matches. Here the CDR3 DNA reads TGCGCCAGCAGCCGCACCGGGACAGGGATCCGCGAGCAGTACTTC. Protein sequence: CASSRTGTGIREQYF.

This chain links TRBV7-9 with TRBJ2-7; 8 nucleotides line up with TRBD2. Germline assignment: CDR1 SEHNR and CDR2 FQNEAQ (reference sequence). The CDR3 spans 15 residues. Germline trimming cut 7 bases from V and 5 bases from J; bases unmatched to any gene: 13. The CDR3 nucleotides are TGTGCCAGCACCCCACCCGGGGGGGCCGTCCACGAGCAGTACTTC. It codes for CASTPPGGAVHEQYF. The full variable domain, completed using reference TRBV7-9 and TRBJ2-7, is DTGVSQNPRHKITKRGQNVTFRCDPISEHNRLYWYRQTLGQGPEFLTYFQNEAQLEKSRLLSDRFSAERPKGSFSTLEIQRTEQGDSAMYLCASTPPGGAVHEQYFGPGTRLTVT.

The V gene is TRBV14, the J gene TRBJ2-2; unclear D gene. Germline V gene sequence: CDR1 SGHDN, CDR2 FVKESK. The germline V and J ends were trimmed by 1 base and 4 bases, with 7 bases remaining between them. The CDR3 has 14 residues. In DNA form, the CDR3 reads TGTGCCAGCAGCCAAGTCTCGTTCACCGGGGAGCTGTTTTTT. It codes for CASSQVSFTGELFF.

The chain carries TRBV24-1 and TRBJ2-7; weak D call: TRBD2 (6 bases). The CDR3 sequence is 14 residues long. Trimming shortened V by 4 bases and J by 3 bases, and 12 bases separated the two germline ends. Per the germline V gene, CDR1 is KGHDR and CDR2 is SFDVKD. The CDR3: CATSEEGFRYEQYF. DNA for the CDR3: TGTGCCACCAGTGAGGAGGGGTTTCGCTACGAGCAGTACTTC.